The source of this TCR beta chain is a study of T cells expressing NK-cell markers. About the study: With respect to HCMV, most of the eight sequenced donors were seropositive, and one was seronegative.

The germline V gene has CDR1 KGHSH and CDR2 LQKENI. This CDR3 comprises 16 residues. Reanalyzing the 5' RACE reads, TCRdb keeps one entry per CDR3 protein, without DNA. The clone table shows 250,000 to 300,000 distinct CDR3 sequences, with the ten largest holding 0.39%. The source material was blood T cells: a sorted CD56 or NKG2C T cell subset, CD4+ or CD8+ T cells, or bulk PBMC T cells (not recorded which). The chain is built from TRBV18 and TRBJ1-1; TCRdb names TRBD1, which stays unverified in the absence of DNA. The receptor was isolated from a man aged 18 to 29 in good health. Here the CDR3 reads CASSPLGHLMNTEAFF.